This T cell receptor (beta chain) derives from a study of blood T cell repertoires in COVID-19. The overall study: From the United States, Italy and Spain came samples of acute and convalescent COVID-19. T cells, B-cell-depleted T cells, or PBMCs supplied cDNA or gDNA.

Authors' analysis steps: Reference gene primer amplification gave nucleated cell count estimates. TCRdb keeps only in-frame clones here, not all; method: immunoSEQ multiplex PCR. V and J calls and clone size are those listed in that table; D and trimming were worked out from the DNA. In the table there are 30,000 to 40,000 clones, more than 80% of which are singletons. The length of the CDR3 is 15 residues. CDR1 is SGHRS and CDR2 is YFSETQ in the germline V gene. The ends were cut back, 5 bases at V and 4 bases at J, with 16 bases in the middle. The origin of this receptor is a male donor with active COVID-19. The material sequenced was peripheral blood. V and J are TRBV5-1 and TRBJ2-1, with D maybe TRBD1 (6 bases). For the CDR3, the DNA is TGCGCCAGCAGTCAGACAGGATTCTTGTACAATGAGCAGTTCTTC. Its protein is CASSQTGFLYNEQFF.